The 12 T cell receptor beta chains reported below all come from one sample, sequenced in a study of graft-versus-host responses after intestinal transplantation. Clones were sequenced by immunoSEQ multiplex PCR, and TCRdb holds only the in-frame ones, with some missing. The sample yields more than 20,000 clones, approximately 82% seen once. Sequenced here: PBMCs, sampled approximately four weeks after intestinal transplant. These TCRs come from a human patient who received an intestinal transplant, so some T cells may come from the graft donor.

V usage is TRBV5-5 and J usage is TRBJ2-7, with D maybe TRBD1 (7 bases). Trimming cost V 4 bases and J 3 bases, with 14 bases left between them. Per germline, CDR1 SGHKS and CDR2 YYEKEE (reference sequence). The CDR3 is made up of 14 amino acids. CDR3 coding DNA: TGTGCCAGCAGCCGAGGACAGGACTACTACGAGCAGTACTTC. Translation: CASSRGQDYYEQYF.

The genes are TRBV27 and TRBJ2-5, with D unresolved. The ends were cut back, 3 bases at V and 5 bases at J, with 4 bases in the middle. The CDR3 has 11 residues. Germline loops: CDR1 MNHEY, CDR2 SMNVEV (reference sequence). The CDR3 loop is CASSLGETQYF. The CDR3 region has the DNA TGTGCCAGCAGTTTGGGGGAGACCCAGTACTTC.

The chain employs TRBV11-2 and TRBJ2-3; 8 bases fit TRBD1. Germline assignment: CDR1 SGHAT and CDR2 FQNNGV. Trimming removed 3 bases from V and 5 bases from J; junction bases left unmatched: 7. The CDR3 is 15 amino acids. The CDR3 DNA is TGTGCCAGCAGCTTCAGGGACAGGCCCAAAGATACGCAGTATTTT. Its protein is CASSFRDRPKDTQYF.

J is TRBJ2-7 and V is TRBV29-1, with 7 bases matching TRBD2. This CDR3 spans 13 amino acids. Germline trimming cut 3 bases from V and 6 bases from J; bases unmatched to any gene: 8. In germline, CDR1 is SQVTM, CDR2 ANQGSEA. CDR3 DNA sequence: TGCAGCGTTGATCGGGGGGAATCGGGCGAGCAGTACTTC. It is translated as CSVDRGESGEQYF.

This chain links TRBV7-9 with TRBJ2-5; 9 bases line up with TRBD1. The CDR3 consists of 15 residues. Unmatched junction bases numbered 11, after V lost 3 bases and J lost 9 bases. Looked up from germline, CDR1 is SEHNR and CDR2 is FQNEAQ (reference sequence). CDR3 nucleotide sequence: TGTGCCAGCAGCTTTGGGACAGGGAAAGGGTGGCCCCAGTACTTC. Amino acid sequence: CASSFGTGKGWPQYF.

The chain joins TRBV9 to TRBJ2-7; D unclear. The ends were cut back, 0 bases at V and 2 bases at J, with 9 bases in the middle. Germline lookup yields CDR1 SGDLS and CDR2 YYNGEE. The CDR3 extends over 14 amino acids. This CDR3 is CASSVGSPPYEQYF. CDR3 DNA: TGTGCCAGCAGCGTAGGTAGTCCCCCCTACGAGCAGTACTTC.

This rearrangement joins TRBV4-1 to TRBJ1-5; D remains unclear. The CDR3 is 14 amino acids. From germline, CDR1 is MGHRA and CDR2 YSYEKL. With 5 bases removed from V and 0 bases from J, the gap between germline ends came to 8 bases. The CDR3 spells CASSRGNSNQPQHF. The DNA of the CDR3 is TGCGCCAGCAGCAGAGGGAATAGCAATCAGCCCCAGCATTTT.

J is TRBJ2-1 and V is TRBV4-1; D unresolved. V lost 0 bases to trimming and J lost 6 bases, with 6 bases between them. CDR3 size: 13 residues. Germline CDR1 reads MGHRA; CDR2 reads YSYEKL. The CDR3: CASSQERSNEQFF. The CDR3 bases are TGCGCCAGCAGCCAAGAACGAAGCAATGAGCAGTTCTTC.

The V and J genes are TRBV9 and TRBJ2-1; 11 bases agree with TRBD2. The CDR3 loop spans 15 amino acids. The J segment lost 6 bases and the V segment lost 3 bases, leaving 5 bases of the junction unmatched. Germline CDR1 reads SGDLS; CDR2 reads YYNGEE. In DNA, the CDR3 is TGTGCCAGCAGCGATACCGGGACTAGCGGCAATGAGCAGTTCTTC. Protein sequence: CASSDTGTSGNEQFF.

V is TRBV6-1 and J is TRBJ1-5, with TRBD1 matching 9 bases. The J segment lost 6 bases and the V segment lost 6 bases, leaving 6 bases of the junction unmatched. The CDR3 is 14 residues long. The germline CDR1 and CDR2 sequences are MNHNS and SASEGT. The CDR3 sequence: CASRKGTGSQPQHF. The CDR3 DNA is TGTGCCAGCAGAAAAGGGACAGGGAGTCAGCCCCAGCATTTT.

The V call is TRBV9, the J call TRBJ2-5; TRBD2 is a possible D gene (5 bases). The J call may not be correct, given that the DNA end is closer to TRBJ2-7. CDR3 length equals 13 residues. From germline, CDR1 is SGDLS and CDR2 YYNGEE. Here the CDR3 reads CASSVGDLGEQYF. In nucleotides, the CDR3 is TGTGCCAGCAGCGTCGGGGATCTAGGCGAGCAGTACTTC.

The V call is TRBV7-3, the J call TRBJ2-1, with 10 bases matching TRBD2. The V gene end was trimmed by 1 base and the J gene end by 8 bases; junction bases not matched to a gene: 11. Germline V CDR1 and CDR2: SGHTA, FQGTGA. This CDR3 has 17 residues. CDR3 coding DNA: TGTGCCAGCAGCTTAAGGCCCTTAGCGGGGGGTATCGATGAGCAGTTCTTC. Translation: CASSLRPLAGGIDEQFF.